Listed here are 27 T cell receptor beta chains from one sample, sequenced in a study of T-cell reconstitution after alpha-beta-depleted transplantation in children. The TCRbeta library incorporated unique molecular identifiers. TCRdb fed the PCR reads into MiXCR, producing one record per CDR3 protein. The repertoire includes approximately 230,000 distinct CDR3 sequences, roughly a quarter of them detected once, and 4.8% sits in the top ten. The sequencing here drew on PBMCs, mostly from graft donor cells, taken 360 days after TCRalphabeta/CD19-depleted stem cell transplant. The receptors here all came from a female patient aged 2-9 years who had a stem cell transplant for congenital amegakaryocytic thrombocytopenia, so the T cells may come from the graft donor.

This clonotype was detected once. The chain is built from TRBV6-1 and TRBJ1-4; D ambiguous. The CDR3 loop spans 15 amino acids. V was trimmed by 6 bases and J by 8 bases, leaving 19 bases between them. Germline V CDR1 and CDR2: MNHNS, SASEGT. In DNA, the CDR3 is TGTGCCAGCAGCCTCCACGCAGGCCAAGGCGAAAAACTGTTTTTT. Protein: CASSLHAGQGEKLFF.

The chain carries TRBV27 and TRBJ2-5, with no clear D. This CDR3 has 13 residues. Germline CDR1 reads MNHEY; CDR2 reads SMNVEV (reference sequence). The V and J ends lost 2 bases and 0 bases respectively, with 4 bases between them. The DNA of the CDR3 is TGTGCCAGCAGTTTAAAATACCAAGAGACCCAGTACTTC. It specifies CASSLKYQETQYF.

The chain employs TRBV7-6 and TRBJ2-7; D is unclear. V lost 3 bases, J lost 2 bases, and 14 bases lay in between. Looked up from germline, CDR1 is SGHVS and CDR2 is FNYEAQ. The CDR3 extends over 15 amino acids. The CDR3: CASSFGPPGTYEQYF. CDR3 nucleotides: TGTGCCAGCAGCTTTGGGCCCCCCGGCACCTACGAGCAGTACTTC. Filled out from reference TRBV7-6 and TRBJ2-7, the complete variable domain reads GAGVSQSPRYKVTKRGQDVALRCDPISGHVSLYWYRQALGQGPEFLTYFNYEAQQDKSGLPNDRFSAERPEGSISTLTIQRTEQRDSAMYRCASSFGPPGTYEQYFGPGTRLTVT.

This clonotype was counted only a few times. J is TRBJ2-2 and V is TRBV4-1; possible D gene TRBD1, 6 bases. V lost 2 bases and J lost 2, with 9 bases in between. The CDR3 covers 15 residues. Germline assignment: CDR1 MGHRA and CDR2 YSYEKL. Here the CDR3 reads CASSQNRDNTGELFF. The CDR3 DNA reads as TGCGCCAGCAGCCAAAACAGGGATAACACCGGGGAGCTGTTTTTT.

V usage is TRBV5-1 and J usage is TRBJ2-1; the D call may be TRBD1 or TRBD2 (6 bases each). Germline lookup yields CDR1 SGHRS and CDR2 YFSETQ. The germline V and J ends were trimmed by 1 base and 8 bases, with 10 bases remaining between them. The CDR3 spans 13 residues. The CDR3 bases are TGCGCCAGCAGCTTGTCGGGGGCCCATGAGCAGTTCTTC. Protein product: CASSLSGAHEQFF.

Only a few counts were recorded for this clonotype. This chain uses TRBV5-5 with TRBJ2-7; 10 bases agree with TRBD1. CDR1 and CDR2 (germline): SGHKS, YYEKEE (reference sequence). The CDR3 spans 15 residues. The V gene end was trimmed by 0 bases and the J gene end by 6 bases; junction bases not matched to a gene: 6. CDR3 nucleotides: TGTGCCAGCAGCTTGGGTGTCCGGACAGGGGGCGAGCAGTACTTC. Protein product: CASSLGVRTGGEQYF.

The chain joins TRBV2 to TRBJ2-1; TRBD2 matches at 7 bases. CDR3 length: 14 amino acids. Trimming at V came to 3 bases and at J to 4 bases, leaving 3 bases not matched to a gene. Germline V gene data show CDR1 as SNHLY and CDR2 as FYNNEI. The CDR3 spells CASSEGEGYNEQFF. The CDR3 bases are TGTGCCAGCAGTGAGGGGGAGGGATACAATGAGCAGTTCTTC.

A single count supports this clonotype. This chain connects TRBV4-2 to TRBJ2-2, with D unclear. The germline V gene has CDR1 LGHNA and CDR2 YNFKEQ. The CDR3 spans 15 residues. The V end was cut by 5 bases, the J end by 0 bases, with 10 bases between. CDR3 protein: CASSSQAPNTGELFF. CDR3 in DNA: TGTGCCAGCAGCTCTCAAGCGCCGAACACCGGGGAGCTGTTTTTT.

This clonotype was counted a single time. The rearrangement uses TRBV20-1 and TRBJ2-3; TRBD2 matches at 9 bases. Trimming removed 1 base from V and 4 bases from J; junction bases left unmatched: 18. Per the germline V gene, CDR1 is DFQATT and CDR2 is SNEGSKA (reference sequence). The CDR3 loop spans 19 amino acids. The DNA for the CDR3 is TGCAGTGCTAGAGCTCTACCCCTAGCGGGGTACATAAGGGCAGATACGCAGTATTTT. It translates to CSARALPLAGYIRADTQYF.

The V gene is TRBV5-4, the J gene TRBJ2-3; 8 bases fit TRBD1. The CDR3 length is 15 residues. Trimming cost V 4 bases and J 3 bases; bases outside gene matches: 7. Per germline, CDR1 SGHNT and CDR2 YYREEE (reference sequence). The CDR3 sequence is CASSPAGQGTDTQYF. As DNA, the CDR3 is TGTGCCAGCAGCCCGGCTGGACAGGGAACAGATACGCAGTATTTT.

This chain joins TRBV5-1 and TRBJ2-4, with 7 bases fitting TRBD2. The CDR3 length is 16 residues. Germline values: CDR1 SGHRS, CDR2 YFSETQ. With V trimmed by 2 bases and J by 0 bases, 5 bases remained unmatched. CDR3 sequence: CASSFTSELAKNIQYF. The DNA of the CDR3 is TGCGCCAGCAGCTTCACTAGCGAACTAGCCAAAAACATTCAGTACTTC.

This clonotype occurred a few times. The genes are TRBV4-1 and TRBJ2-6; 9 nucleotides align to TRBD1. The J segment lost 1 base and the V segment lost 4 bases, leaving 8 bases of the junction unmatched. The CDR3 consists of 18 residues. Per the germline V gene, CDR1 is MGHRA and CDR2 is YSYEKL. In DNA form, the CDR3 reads TGCGCCAGCAGCCTACAGGGGGCACAAGGTTCTGGGGCCAACGTCCTGACTTTC. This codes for CASSLQGAQGSGANVLTF.

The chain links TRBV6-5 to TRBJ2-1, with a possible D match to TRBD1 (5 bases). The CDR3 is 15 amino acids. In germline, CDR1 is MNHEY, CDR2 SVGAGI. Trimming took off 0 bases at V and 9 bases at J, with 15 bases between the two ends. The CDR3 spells CASSYSFNPGFEQFF. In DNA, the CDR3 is TGTGCCAGCAGTTACTCGTTTAACCCAGGGTTTGAGCAGTTCTTC.

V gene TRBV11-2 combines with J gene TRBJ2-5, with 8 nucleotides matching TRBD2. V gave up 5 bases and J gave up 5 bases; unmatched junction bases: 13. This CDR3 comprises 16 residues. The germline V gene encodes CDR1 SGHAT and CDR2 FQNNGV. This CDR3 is CASSPRRLASGETQYF. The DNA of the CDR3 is TGTGCCAGCAGCCCCCGCAGACTAGCGTCGGGGGAGACCCAGTACTTC.

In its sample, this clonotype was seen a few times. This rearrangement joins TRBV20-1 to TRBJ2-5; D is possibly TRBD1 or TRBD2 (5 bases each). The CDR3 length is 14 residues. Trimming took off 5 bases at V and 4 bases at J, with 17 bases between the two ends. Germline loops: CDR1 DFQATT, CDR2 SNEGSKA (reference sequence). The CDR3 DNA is TGCAGTGCTTACCTGGGACCCCTTAGAGAGACCCAGTACTTC. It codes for CSAYLGPLRETQYF.

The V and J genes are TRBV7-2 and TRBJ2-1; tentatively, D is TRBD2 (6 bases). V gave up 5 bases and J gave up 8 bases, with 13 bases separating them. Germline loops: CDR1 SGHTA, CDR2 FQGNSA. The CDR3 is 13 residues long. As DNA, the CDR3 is TGTGCCAGCAGCATTATATCGGGGGATGAGCAGTTCTTC. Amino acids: CASSIISGDEQFF. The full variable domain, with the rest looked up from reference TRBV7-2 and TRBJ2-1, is GAGVSQSPSNKVTEKGKDVELRCDPISGHTALYWYRQSLGQGLEFLIYFQGNSAPDKSGLPSDRFSAERTGGSVSTLTIQRTQQEDSAVYLCASSIISGDEQFFGPGTRLTVL.

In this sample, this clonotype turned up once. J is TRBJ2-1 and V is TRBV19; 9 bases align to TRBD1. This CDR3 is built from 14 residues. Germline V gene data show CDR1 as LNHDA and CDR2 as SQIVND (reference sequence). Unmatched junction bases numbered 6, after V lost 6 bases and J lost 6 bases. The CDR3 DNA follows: TGTGCCAGTAGACAGGGGGCGTTCGGCAATGAGCAGTTCTTC. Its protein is CASRQGAFGNEQFF. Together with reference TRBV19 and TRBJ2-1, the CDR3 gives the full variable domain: DGGITQSPKYLFRKEGQNVTLSCEQNLNHDAMYWYRQDPGQGLRLIYYSQIVNDFQKGDIAEGYSVSREKKESFPLTVTSAQKNPTAFYLCASRQGAFGNEQFFGPGTRLTVL.

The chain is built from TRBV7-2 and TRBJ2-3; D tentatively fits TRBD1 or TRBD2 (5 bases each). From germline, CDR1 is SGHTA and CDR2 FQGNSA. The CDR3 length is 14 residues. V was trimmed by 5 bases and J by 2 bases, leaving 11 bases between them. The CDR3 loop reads CASSRGPLTDTQYF. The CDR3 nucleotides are TGTGCCAGCAGCCGGGGCCCCCTCACAGATACGCAGTATTTT.

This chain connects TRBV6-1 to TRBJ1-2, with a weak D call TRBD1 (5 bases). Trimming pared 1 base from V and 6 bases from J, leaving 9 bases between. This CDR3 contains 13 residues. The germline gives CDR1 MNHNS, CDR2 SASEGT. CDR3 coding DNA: TGTGCCAGCAGTGAAGGCAGGGTCGATGGCTACACCTTC. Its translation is CASSEGRVDGYTF.

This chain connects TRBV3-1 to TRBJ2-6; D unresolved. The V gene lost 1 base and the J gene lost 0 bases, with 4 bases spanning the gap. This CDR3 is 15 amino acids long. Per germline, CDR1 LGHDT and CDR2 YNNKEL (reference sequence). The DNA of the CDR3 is TGTGCCAGCAGCCAAGTACCCTCTGGGGCCAACGTCCTGACTTTC. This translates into CASSQVPSGANVLTF.

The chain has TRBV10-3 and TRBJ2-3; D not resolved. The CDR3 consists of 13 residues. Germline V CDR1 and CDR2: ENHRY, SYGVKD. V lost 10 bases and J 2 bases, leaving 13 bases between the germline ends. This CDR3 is CATSDLSTDTQYF. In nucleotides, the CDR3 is TGTGCCACCTCGGACCTTTCCACAGATACGCAGTATTTT.

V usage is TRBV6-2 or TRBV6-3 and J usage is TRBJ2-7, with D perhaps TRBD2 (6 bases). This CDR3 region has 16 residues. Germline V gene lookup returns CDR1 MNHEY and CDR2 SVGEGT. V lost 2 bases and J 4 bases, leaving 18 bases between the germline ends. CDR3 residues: CASSYDVGGKYYEQYF. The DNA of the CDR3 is TGTGCCAGCAGTTACGATGTCGGCGGGAAGTATTACGAGCAGTACTTC.

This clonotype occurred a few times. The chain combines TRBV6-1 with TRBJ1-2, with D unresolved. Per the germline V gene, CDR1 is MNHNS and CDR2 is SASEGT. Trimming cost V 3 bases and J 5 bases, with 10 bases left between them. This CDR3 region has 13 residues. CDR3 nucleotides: TGTGCCAGCAGTGAGGTGGACCTTTATGGCTACACCTTC. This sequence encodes CASSEVDLYGYTF.

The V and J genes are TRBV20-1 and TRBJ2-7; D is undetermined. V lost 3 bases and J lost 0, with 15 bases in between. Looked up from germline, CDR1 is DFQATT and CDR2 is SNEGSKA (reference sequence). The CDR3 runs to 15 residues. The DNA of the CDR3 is TGCAGTGCTAGGGGTGCCGGGCCCTACTCCTACGAGCAGTACTTC. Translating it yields CSARGAGPYSYEQYF.

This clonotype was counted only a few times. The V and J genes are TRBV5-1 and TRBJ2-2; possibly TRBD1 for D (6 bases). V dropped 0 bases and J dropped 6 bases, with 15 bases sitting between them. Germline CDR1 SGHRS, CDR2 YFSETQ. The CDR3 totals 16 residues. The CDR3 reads CASSLAQQGFAGELFF. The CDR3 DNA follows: TGCGCCAGCAGCTTGGCCCAACAGGGATTCGCCGGGGAGCTGTTTTTT.

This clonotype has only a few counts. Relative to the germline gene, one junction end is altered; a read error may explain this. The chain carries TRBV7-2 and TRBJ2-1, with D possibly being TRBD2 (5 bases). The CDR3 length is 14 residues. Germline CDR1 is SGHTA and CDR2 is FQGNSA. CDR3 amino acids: CASSLAPMGNEQFF. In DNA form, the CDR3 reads TGTGCCAGCAGCCTAGCCCCCATGGGAAATGAGCAGTTCTTC.

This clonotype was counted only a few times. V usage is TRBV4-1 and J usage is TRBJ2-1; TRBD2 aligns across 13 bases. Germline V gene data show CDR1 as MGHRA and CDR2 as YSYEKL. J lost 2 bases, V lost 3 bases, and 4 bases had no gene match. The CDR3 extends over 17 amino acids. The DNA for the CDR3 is TGCGCCAGCAGCCAGACCACTAGCGGGGGGGCCTACAATGAGCAGTTCTTC. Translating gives CASSQTTSGGAYNEQFF.